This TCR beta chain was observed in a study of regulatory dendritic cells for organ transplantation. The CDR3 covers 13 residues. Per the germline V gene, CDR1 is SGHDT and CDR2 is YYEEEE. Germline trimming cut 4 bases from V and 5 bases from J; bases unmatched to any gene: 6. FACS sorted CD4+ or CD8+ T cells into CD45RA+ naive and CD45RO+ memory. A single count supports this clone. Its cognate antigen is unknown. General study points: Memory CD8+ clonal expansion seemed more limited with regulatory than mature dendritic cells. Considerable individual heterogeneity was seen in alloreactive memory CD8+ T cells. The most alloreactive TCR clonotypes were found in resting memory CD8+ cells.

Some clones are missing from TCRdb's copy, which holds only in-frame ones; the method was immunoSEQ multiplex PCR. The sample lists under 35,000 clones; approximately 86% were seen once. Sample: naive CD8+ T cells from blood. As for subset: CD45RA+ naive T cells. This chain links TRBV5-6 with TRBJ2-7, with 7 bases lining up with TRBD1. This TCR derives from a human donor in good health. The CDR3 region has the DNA TGTGCCAGCAGCGTGGACAGGTCCCACGAGCAGTACTTC. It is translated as CASSVDRSHEQYF.